This T cell receptor (beta chain) was sequenced during a study of cytomegalovirus exposure and HLA in healthy donors. CDR3 length equals 17 residues. Germline V gene data show CDR1 as LNHNV and CDR2 as YYDKDF (reference sequence). V lost 0 bases and J 4 bases, leaving 13 bases between the germline ends. This clone occurred a few times. PCR used 60 Vbeta primers and 13 Jbeta primers. Produced via immunoSEQ multiplex PCR; TCRdb's table is partial and in-frame only. The sample includes roughly 100,000 clones, approximately 78% of them seen just once. The clonotype comes from a woman between 40 and 55 years old in good health and CMV-seronegative. The chain employs TRBV15 and TRBJ2-6; D is undetermined. Input material: PBMCs. This chain's CDR3 is CATSRDSGFRGANVLTF. As DNA, the CDR3 is TGTGCCACCAGCAGAGACTCAGGCTTCAGGGGGGCCAACGTCCTGACTTTC. Using reference TRBV15 and TRBJ2-6 for the parts outside the CDR3, the full variable domain is DAMVIQNPRYQVTQFGKPVTLSCSQTLNHNVMYWYQQKSSQAPKLLFHYYDKDFNNEADTPDNFQSRRPNTSFCFLDIRSPGLGDTAMYLCATSRDSGFRGANVLTFGAGSRLTVL.